This entry features one T cell receptor (beta chain) sequence. Its antigen remains unknown. This entry comes from a study of cytomegalovirus exposure and HLA in healthy donors. Study observations and caveats: Rare sequences made up most TCRs, while some public TCRs were found in many donors. A subsequent analysis found that TCR clusters from the first cohort also tended to co-occur in the roughly 120 validation repertoires, with about 93% of cluster scores above 0. For cytomegalovirus status, the classifier reportedly gave diagnoses with high specificity and sensitivity.

The donors were members of the validation cohort, which comprised 90 to 150 subjects and was separate from the first cohort of 666 subjects. Generated by immunoSEQ multiplex PCR, the TCRdb table keeps only in-frame clones and is missing some. The sample yields some 170,000 clones, roughly 86% seen once. The sequence was obtained from a man aged 18 to 29 in good health and CMV-seropositive. The sample consisted of PBMCs.

CDR3 amino acids: CASSQVEGSEQFF. CDR3 DNA: TGCGCCAGCAGCCAAGTTGAGGGTAGTGAGCAGTTCTTC. The V call is TRBV4-1, the J call TRBJ2-1; weak D call: TRBD2 (5 bases). The CDR3 has 13 residues. The germline V gene has CDR1 MGHRA and CDR2 YSYEKL. Trimming removed 1 base at V and 9 bases at J, with 10 bases between.